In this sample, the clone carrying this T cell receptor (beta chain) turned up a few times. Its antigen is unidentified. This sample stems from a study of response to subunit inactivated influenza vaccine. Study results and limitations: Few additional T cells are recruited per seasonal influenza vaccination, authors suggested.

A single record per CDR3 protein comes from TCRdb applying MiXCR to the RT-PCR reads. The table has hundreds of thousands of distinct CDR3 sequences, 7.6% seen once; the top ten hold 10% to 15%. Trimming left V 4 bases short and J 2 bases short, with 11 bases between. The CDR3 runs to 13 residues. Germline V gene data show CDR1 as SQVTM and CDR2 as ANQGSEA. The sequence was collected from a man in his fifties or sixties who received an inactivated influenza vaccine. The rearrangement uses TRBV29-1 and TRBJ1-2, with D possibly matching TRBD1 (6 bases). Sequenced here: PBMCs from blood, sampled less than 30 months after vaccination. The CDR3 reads CSVGAGANYGYTF. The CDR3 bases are TGCAGCGTTGGAGCAGGGGCGAACTATGGCTACACCTTC.